This TCR beta chain comes out of a study of blood T cells in healthy people across ages. Study findings and constraints: Versus aged donors, long-lived donors had higher diversity and more naive CD4+ cells.

A second PCR of 7 to 11 cycles used a sample-barcoded 5' primer and a J-beta primer mix. TCRdb reprocessed the 5' RACE reads via MiXCR and lists one record per CDR3 protein. The table records 780,000 or so distinct CDR3 sequences, about 25% of them present only once. This clonotype was observed a handful of times. Its antigen is not identified. Another study also made use of these data, one on T cells of mothers and their children.

The sequenced material came from blood. This receptor was obtained from a boy younger than 18 in good health.

DNA of the CDR3: TGTGCCAGCAGATATACGCAAGGCGAAAAACTGTTTTTT. Translating it yields CASRYTQGEKLFF. The chain is built from TRBV6-5 and TRBJ1-4; D gene uncertain. In germline, CDR1 is MNHEY, CDR2 SVGAGI. The V gene lost 6 bases and the J gene lost 8 bases, with 13 bases spanning the gap. The length of the CDR3 is 13 residues.